The 27 T cell receptor beta chains given below trace back to one sample, sequenced in a study of T cell responses to AZD1222 COVID-19 vaccine. Only in-frame clones appear in the TCRdb table, and some are missing; sequencing was by immunoSEQ multiplex PCR. The sample lists approximately 140,000 clones, more than 75% occurring once. The sequenced sample was peripheral blood, obtained on day 0 of AZD1222 vaccination. These receptors came from an adult in good health.

V is TRBV7-6 and J is TRBJ2-7; TRBD1 matches 8 bases. The length of the CDR3 is 14 residues. Germline V CDR1 and CDR2: SGHVS, FNYEAQ. Trimming removed 5 bases from V and 3 bases from J; junction bases left unmatched: 6. The CDR3 bases are TGTGCCAGCAGCCCGGGACAGGAGGTCTACGAGCAGTACTTC. As protein: CASSPGQEVYEQYF.

The chain has TRBV28 and TRBJ1-2; 7 bases fit TRBD1. The V gene end was trimmed by 6 bases and the J gene end by 8 bases; junction bases not matched to a gene: 6. CDR1 and CDR2 (germline): MDHEN, SYDVKM. CDR3 length: 12 residues. The CDR3 DNA follows: TGTGCCAGCAGGGAGGGGGCGGGCGGCTACACCTTC. Protein sequence: CASREGAGGYTF.

The CDR3 DNA sequence: TGCGCCAGCAGCGATCCTCGGGAGCAAGATACGCAGTATTTT. Translated, it gives CASSDPREQDTQYF. The genes are TRBV5-1 and TRBJ2-3; D might be TRBD2 (6 bases). Trimming took off 4 bases at V and 5 bases at J, with 14 bases between the two ends. Germline lookup yields CDR1 SGHRS and CDR2 YFSETQ. This CDR3 is built from 14 residues.

The table lists this clone with a few counts. V is TRBV5-1 and J is TRBJ2-2; 9 bases map to TRBD1. CDR1 SGHRS and CDR2 YFSETQ come from the germline V gene. V shed 2 bases and J 7 bases; nucleotides not matched to a gene: 3. The CDR3 has 14 amino acids. In nucleotides, the CDR3 is TGCGCCAGCAGCTTTACAGGGGGCGGCGGGGAGCTGTTTTTT. The encoded protein is CASSFTGGGGELFF.

The rearrangement joins TRBV27 to TRBJ1-2; TRBD1 is a possible D gene (6 bases). The V gene's germline CDR1 is MNHEY and CDR2 SMNVEV (reference sequence). V dropped 5 bases and J dropped 4 bases, with 8 bases sitting between them. CDR3 length: 12 amino acids. Here the CDR3 reads CASSQGGYGYTF. The CDR3, as DNA: TGTGCCAGCAGTCAAGGGGGCTATGGCTACACCTTC.

The chain is built from TRBV18 and TRBJ1-3; no reliable D call. Germline V gives CDR1 KGHSH, CDR2 LQKENI. The CDR3 extends over 16 amino acids. V shed 6 bases and J shed 3 bases, with 18 bases lying between them. DNA for the CDR3: TGTGCCAGCTCCCTCATTAGGGCCGGGGATGGAAACACCATATATTTT. It is translated as CASSLIRAGDGNTIYF.

J is TRBJ2-1 and V is TRBV6-5, with D possibly matching TRBD2 (5 bases). CDR1 is MNHEY, CDR2 SVGAGI, per germline. The CDR3 has 15 residues. V was pared by 0 bases and J by 8 bases, with 14 bases between. This CDR3 is CASSYSSPGWDEQFF. The CDR3 DNA is TGTGCCAGCAGTTACTCGAGCCCGGGGTGGGATGAGCAGTTCTTC.

The chain combines TRBV19 with TRBJ1-5; unclear D gene. Germline lookup yields CDR1 LNHDA and CDR2 SQIVND (reference sequence). The V end was cut by 1 base, the J end by 5 bases, with 6 bases between. The CDR3 has 13 amino acids. This chain's CDR3 is CASSIVRYQPQHF. The CDR3 bases are TGTGCCAGTAGTATAGTCCGATATCAGCCCCAGCATTTT.

This chain joins TRBV7-2 and TRBJ1-2; 10 bases line up with TRBD1. V was clipped by 6 bases and J by 3 bases; unmatched bases: 4. The CDR3 spans 14 residues. Germline loops: CDR1 SGHTA, CDR2 FQGNSA. CDR3 coding DNA: TGTGCCAGCAGTCAGACAGGGGGCGACTATGGCTACACCTTC. Its translation: CASSQTGGDYGYTF.

This clone was detected once. This chain uses TRBV18 with TRBJ1-4; D is ambiguous. In germline, CDR1 is KGHSH, CDR2 LQKENI. Deletions cut 5 bases from V and 7 bases from J, with 5 bases between. The length of the CDR3 is 11 residues. CDR3 DNA: TGTGCCAGCTCATCCGGTGAAAAACTGTTTTTT. Protein: CASSSGEKLFF.

CDR3 DNA: TGTGCCAGCAGCGACGAGAAAAACATTCAGTACTTC. Protein sequence: CASSDEKNIQYF. This chain connects TRBV5-4 to TRBJ2-4, with D hard to call. Germline V CDR1 and CDR2: SGHNT, YYREEE (reference sequence). CDR3 length: 12 residues. The ends were cut back, 4 bases at V and 4 bases at J, with 6 bases in the middle.

The J gene is TRBJ1-5, the V gene TRBV6-1; D unresolved. V lost 0 bases, J lost 5 bases, and 14 bases lay in between. The germline CDR1 and CDR2 sequences are MNHNS and SASEGT. The CDR3 is 16 residues long. In nucleotides, the CDR3 is TGTGCCAGCAGTGAAGCGCTACACTTGGGGTATCAGCCCCAGCATTTT. It translates to CASSEALHLGYQPQHF.

The chain links TRBV7-9 to TRBJ1-3; D remains unclear. There are 15 residues in the CDR3. CDR1 and CDR2 from the germline V gene are SEHNR and FQNEAQ (reference sequence). The V and J ends lost 5 bases and 0 bases respectively, with 11 bases between them. The CDR3 loop is CASSPHLDSGNTIYF. Here the CDR3 DNA reads TGTGCCAGCAGCCCCCACTTAGACTCTGGAAACACCATATATTTT.

The rearrangement uses TRBV25-1 and TRBJ1-6; TRBD1 might be the D (6 bases). Germline values: CDR1 MGHDK, CDR2 SYGVNS. The CDR3 length is 15 residues. V gave up 3 bases and J gave up 9 bases, with 15 bases separating them. DNA of the CDR3: TGTGCCAGCAGTGAGTCACAGGGAGGTGGTTCACCCCTCCACTTT. The encoded protein is CASSESQGGGSPLHF.

This clone has a single count. The chain uses TRBV28 and TRBJ1-2, with D possibly TRBD1 on 6 matching bases. There are 14 residues in the CDR3. CDR1 is MDHEN and CDR2 is SYDVKM in the germline V gene. The V gene lost 6 bases and the J gene lost 4 bases, with 15 bases spanning the gap. Written as DNA, the CDR3 is TGTGCCAGCAGATCGGGGGCTGAGAGCTATGGCTACACCTTC. Translation: CASRSGAESYGYTF.

V usage is TRBV3-1 (or the pseudogene TRBV3-2) and J usage is TRBJ2-5; no reliable D call. Germline CDR1 LGHDT, CDR2 YNNKEL (reference sequence). The CDR3 consists of 15 residues. Trimming took 4 bases from V and 5 from J, leaving 17 bases between them. CDR3 sequence reads: CASSRQPRSEETQYF. The CDR3 DNA follows: TGTGCCAGCAGCCGCCAGCCGAGGTCAGAGGAGACCCAGTACTTC.

The DNA for the CDR3 is TGTGCCAGCAGCCAAGATTGGGGACAGGGAAATTCACCCCTCCACTTT. It yields the protein CASSQDWGQGNSPLHF. The rearrangement links TRBV4-2 to TRBJ1-6, with TRBD1 matching 9 bases. CDR1 is LGHNA, CDR2 YNFKEQ, per germline. The CDR3 contains 16 residues. Trimming cost V 0 bases and J 7 bases; bases outside gene matches: 4.

The rearrangement joins TRBV11-3 to TRBJ1-4; D remains ambiguous. CDR3 length: 13 amino acids. V was clipped by 5 bases and J by 8 bases, with 12 bases between them. Germline CDR1 reads SGHNT; CDR2 reads YENEEA. The DNA for the CDR3 is TGTGCCAGCAGCCCCTTGAGGGTAGAAAAACTGTTTTTT. Encoded protein: CASSPLRVEKLFF. Combining the CDR3 with reference TRBV11-3 and TRBJ1-4 gives the whole variable domain EAGVVQSPRYKIIEKKQPVAFWCNPISGHNTLYWYLQNLGQGPELLIRYENEEAVDDSQLPKDRFSAERLKGVDSTLKIQPAELGDSAVYLCASSPLRVEKLFFGSGTQLSVL.

CDR3 region: CASSLAASPLHF. The CDR3 region has the DNA TGTGCCAGCAGCTTAGCGGCTTCACCCCTCCACTTT. The chain uses TRBV7-9 and TRBJ1-6; D is unclear. Trimming took 0 bases from V and 9 from J, leaving 3 bases between them. CDR1 and CDR2 (germline): SEHNR, FQNEAQ (reference sequence). This CDR3 spans 12 amino acids.

V is TRBV20-1 and J is TRBJ1-1; a weak D match, TRBD1 (5 bases). Germline-derived CDR1 and CDR2 are DFQATT and SNEGSKA (reference sequence). V lost 0 bases to trimming and J lost 8 bases, with 7 bases between them. The length of the CDR3 is 11 residues. The CDR3, as DNA: TGCAGTGCTAGAGACAGACAGGAAGCTTTCTTT. Translated, it gives CSARDRQEAFF.

The chain couples TRBV9 to TRBJ2-3; D perhaps matches TRBD2 (5 bases). Germline loops: CDR1 SGDLS, CDR2 YYNGEE. The CDR3 sequence is 14 residues long. Trimming took off 0 bases at V and 4 bases at J, with 9 bases between the two ends. In DNA form, the CDR3 reads TGTGCCAGCAGCGTAGAAGTGAGGGCAGATACGCAGTATTTT. Translating it yields CASSVEVRADTQYF.

The chain combines TRBV28 with TRBJ2-3, with 10 bases lining up with TRBD2. Germline lookup yields CDR1 MDHEN and CDR2 SYDVKM. J was trimmed by 1 base and V by 5 bases; bases with no gene match: 6. CDR3 size: 16 residues. The DNA for the CDR3 is TGTGCCAGCAGTACCCCTAGCGGGAGTGGCACAGATACGCAGTATTTT. Amino acid sequence: CASSTPSGSGTDTQYF.

The chain links TRBV5-6 to TRBJ2-1, with 8 bases that match TRBD1. CDR1 and CDR2 (germline): SGHDT, YYEEEE. The CDR3 spans 14 residues. The junction had 7 bases not matched to a gene; V was cut back by 4 bases and J by 7 bases. The CDR3 region has the DNA TGTGCCAGCAGCCGACAGGGGAGGAGGAATGAGCAGTTCTTC. Translated, it gives CASSRQGRRNEQFF.

The chain couples TRBV9 to TRBJ2-2, with D perhaps TRBD1 or TRBD2 (5 bases each). The CDR3 runs to 17 residues. CDR1 is SGDLS, CDR2 YYNGEE, per germline. V dropped 4 bases and J dropped 4 bases, with 20 bases sitting between them. CDR3 amino acids: CASSLPAGGSGTGELFF. CDR3 DNA sequence: TGTGCCAGCAGCTTACCCGCTGGGGGAAGCGGCACCGGGGAGCTGTTTTTT.

V is TRBV28 and J is TRBJ2-2; 11 nucleotides agree with TRBD2. The CDR3 covers 14 residues. V lost 7 bases, J lost 6 bases, and 4 bases stayed unmatched. Germline assignment: CDR1 MDHEN and CDR2 SYDVKM. This chain's CDR3 is CASTTSGKSGELFF. For the CDR3, the DNA is TGTGCCAGCACGACTAGCGGGAAATCCGGGGAGCTGTTTTTT.

The V call is TRBV11-1, the J call TRBJ2-1, with 10 bases aligning to TRBD2. The CDR3 has 15 amino acids. Germline assignment: CDR1 SGHAT and CDR2 FQDESV (reference sequence). With V trimmed by 2 bases and J by 5 bases, 3 bases remained unmatched. The CDR3 sequence: CASSLKLAGNNEQFF. The CDR3 nucleotides read TGTGCCAGCAGCTTAAAACTAGCGGGAAACAATGAGCAGTTCTTC.

This chain links TRBV4-2 with TRBJ1-5, with no clear D. This CDR3 has 19 residues. The germline gives CDR1 LGHNA, CDR2 YNFKEQ. The V end lost 0 bases, the J end lost 0 bases, and 18 bases lay between the germline ends. CDR3 nucleotides: TGTGCCAGCAGCCAAGATCGGGTTTTGTTGGCAGCTAGCAATCAGCCCCAGCATTTT. Its protein product is CASSQDRVLLAASNQPQHF.